This T cell receptor beta chain was profiled in a study of cytomegalovirus exposure and HLA in healthy donors (dated by TCRdb to 2016 to 2017). A note on the overall study: According to an earlier analysis of several hundred of the donors, some 180 million T cells yielded some 120 million unique TCR beta sequences and roughly 280 Gb of sequence data. Around 320 gigabases of sequencing data and 70 million to 100 million unique TCR sequences were included in an early release covering several hundred HLA-typed donors. The genetic ancestry cluster associated with self-reported Caucasian donors included 80% to 90% of the roughly 400 genotyped donors. The study aimed to test whether signatures of past pathogen exposure could be identified by cataloging public T cell receptors. Using immunosequencing, the study profiled T cell repertoires from approximately 700 subjects and related those repertoires to cytomegalovirus serostatus. Besides the first cohort of roughly 700 subjects, a separate validation cohort made up of about 120 different subjects was used. To predict cytomegalovirus infection status, the study combined high-throughput TCR immunosequencing, statistical association of individual TCRs with disease status, and machine learning. To study patterns of TCR occurrence, a later analysis re-analyzed previously published TCR beta repertoires from hundreds of donors and added high-resolution HLA genotyping. Rather than drawing on any new phenotypic data, the later analysis identified candidate immune exposures from TCR beta sequences and the way those sequences occurred across donors. To decide whether each TCR beta V gene segment behaved as functional or pseudogenic, an earlier analysis of approximately 590 of the donors relied on high-throughput TCR beta sequencing. Alongside the repertoire data, information on donor age, sex, ethnicity and CMV serostatus was compiled. A later genetic analysis took genome-wide SNP genotypes for about 55% of the roughly 700 donors and used that subset as a discovery cohort. Every discovery cohort repertoire had been produced on one sequencing platform. HLA typing included class I and class II loci at four-digit resolution. Typing coverage varied by locus: about 629-630 donors for A, B, C, DRB1 and DQB1; more than 500 for DQA1; about 570 for DPA1; approximately 470 for DPB1. A few DR-DQ haplotypes were treated as single units for association and clustering because of strong linkage in the cohort. Among some 400 genotyped donors of the cohort, an average of about 240,000 unique TCR beta nucleotide sequences was sequenced per donor, of which roughly 17% were non-productive.

In regard to this clone: Its specific antigen is unknown. No base-level quality is on record; no much larger clone is a single base apart.

The cohort comprised fewer than 700 healthy bone marrow donors. All cohort members were sampled while nominally healthy, although unrecorded immune exposures were likely present. The donor was CMV seropositive and belonged to the group of 250 to 350 seropositive cohort members. Each donor provided a peripheral blood sample, and peripheral blood mononuclear cells were used for TCR beta sequencing. Genomic DNA was extracted from the blood cell samples with the Qiagen DNeasy Blood Extraction Kit. Receptor libraries were prepared by the immunoSEQ multiplex PCR assay. For the multiplex PCR, a mixture combining 60 forward primers for TCR Vbeta segments and 13 reverse primers for TCR Jbeta segments was used. The CDR3 region of rearranged TCR beta genes was amplified from genomic DNA with a multiplex PCR assay. Amplified TCR beta libraries were sequenced as 87-base-pair reads on the Illumina HiSeq System. The original pipeline was this. A later analysis tallied roughly 78 million unique TCR beta chains across the 700 or so repertoires, and approximately 9.9 million of those chains were shared by two or more donors. Raw reads were error-corrected and collapsed into unique sequences with a nearest-neighbor algorithm that merged closely related sequences to remove PCR and sequencing errors. CDR3 sequences were aligned to IMGT reference sequences to assign V, D and J gene segments. For a sequence to be retained, a match of at least six nucleotides was required to both a V gene segment and a J gene segment. A rearrangement was called productive if the CDR3 had no stop codons and remained in frame with V and J, and every other rearrangement was called non-productive. CDR3 was defined by IMGT convention, running from the second conserved V-encoded cysteine to the conserved J-encoded phenylalanine. In an earlier analysis of more than 550 of the donors, sequences lacking an unambiguous match to a single V gene segment were excluded. In an earlier analysis of approximately 560 of the donors, a V segment was called functional when productive rearrangements were above 56.7%, and segregating when the standard deviation between donors exceeded 5%. A statistical classification framework was built for diagnosing cytomegalovirus status from the catalog of TCR beta chain sequences. In a later analysis, TCR nucleotide sequences were compared against IMGT/GENE-DB human TR gene sequences so that V and J genes could be assigned. In a later analysis, CDR3 sequences and most-parsimonious VDJ recombination scenarios were assigned using the TCRdist pipeline. In a later analysis, every TCR beta chain was defined by the combination of its CDR3 amino acid sequence and its V-gene family, and reads without a unique V-gene family were dropped. A later analysis removed 500 to 650 highly shared, low-generation-probability nucleotide sequences to deal with suspected cross-contamination and a sequencing artifact. In a later analysis, a clonal expansion index was calculated for each public chain from normalized within-repertoire ranks of inferred template counts. In a later analysis, generation probabilities were computed using a VDJ recombination model fitted to out-of-frame rearrangements, and the results were checked against IGoR. A later analysis scored TCR-TCR, TCR-HLA and TCR-CMV co-occurrence with hypergeometric tests, applying a repertoire-size bias correction to TCR pairs. A later analysis estimated false discovery rates by permuting HLA or CMV assignments 20 times. In a later analysis, co-occurring TCRs were grouped using DBSCAN, and TCRdist sequence similarity was added for clustering within HLA-allele-positive subsets. For co-occurrence clustering, repertoires with fewer than 30,000 or more than 120,000 public chains were excluded, along with roughly five repertoires with anomalous nucleotide sharing. This is the immuneACCESS table as TCRdb keeps it, with only in-frame sequences that have V and J called. A part of the clones is gone; compared with another copy, unresolved V genes explain less than half, and the rest is unexplained. The DNA gave D and trimming, while V, J and clone size come from that table. For this sample there are some 90,000 clones; 80% appear just once. Over 20% of the sample lies in the top ten.

The full study reports these points: A later analysis reported that several top co-occurrence clusters appeared linked to parvovirus B19, influenza, CMV and Epstein-Barr virus. The study gave a list of more than 150 TCR beta chains associated with cytomegalovirus. In an earlier analysis of about 550 of the donors, most TCR beta V segments were observed in productive rearrangements about 87% or about 30% of the time, broadly matching IMGT annotations. According to a later analysis, most CMV-associated TCR beta chains appeared to be HLA-restricted, and the HLA associations seemed to be driven largely by CMV exposure. The presence/absence analyses assumed that sequencing depth was roughly uniform across donors, and that assumption may not be true. The earlier analysis of approximately 560 of the donors excluded 15 to 20 rarely observed V segments, including chromosome 9 orphons, because counts were too low. HLA typing was unavailable for some donors at each locus, so association tests used only the typed subset. In a later genetic analysis, fewer N-insertions in productive TCRs were reported among donors in an Asian-associated ancestry cluster than the roughly 700-donor mean. According to a later analysis, TCR association rates differed among HLA loci, with DRB1 alleles showing the most associated TCRs and HLA-C alleles showing the fewest. Some IMGT-functional V segments, including TRBV6-2 and TRBV6-3, could not be told apart with the 87-base-pair reads, so those segments were excluded. A further reported finding was that TCR beta sequences accurately predicted the HLA-A and HLA-B alleles for most subjects in the first cohort. A later genetic analysis associated a missense DCLRE1C variant with V-gene and J-gene trimming of TCR beta chains, and an independent cohort replicated the association. A few of the identified cytomegalovirus-associated TCR beta chains were confirmed in vitro to be specific for cytomegalovirus antigens. CMV serostatus was the only immune exposure information available for the cohort. Correlated functional status among segregating V segments might be attributable to linkage disequilibrium, but an unknown experimental factor could not be ruled out. Strong co-occurrence of HLA alleles, especially DR and DQ, made assigning TCR associations to individual alleles difficult. Specific HLA alleles were associated with 15,000 to 20,000 TCR beta sequences at a false discovery rate of 0.05 in a later analysis. In this cohort, only TCR beta chains were sequenced, and detectable features were limited by the absence of alpha or paired-chain data. In a later analysis, HLA-associated TCR beta chains showed more clonal expansion and lower generation probabilities than non-associated chains that were equally common. Most TCR sequences were seen in very few donors, while some public TCRs were found in many individuals. According to the authors, the approach could potentially be generalized to other disease states and immunological phenotypes. The sequencing pipeline was judged likely to have produced a cluster of highly shared sequence variants as a technical artifact. The classifier was reported to diagnose cytomegalovirus status with high specificity and sensitivity in both the original cohort and the validation cohort.

Including the terminal cysteine and phenylalanine, the CDR3 comprises 13 residues. Only the CDR3 DNA is retained, 39 bases long and in frame from the first base. The junction carries 12 bases between V and J, which are trimmed by 4 bases and 6 bases respectively. CDR1 and CDR2, per the germline V gene (reference sequence), are SGHKS and YYEKEE. The rearrangement combines TRBV5-5 with TRBJ2-3; no D gene is confidently identified. Input material: PBMCs. The clonotype comes from a woman aged 50 to 60 in good health and CMV-seropositive. The CDR3 protein sequence reads: CASSDTGRDTQYF. The DNA reads TGTGCCAGCAGCGACACCGGAAGGGATACGCAGTATTTT.